Each of the 13 T cell receptor beta chains below was sequenced from the same sample in a study of T cells in Graves' hyperthyroidism and ophthalmopathy. Amplification of TCR beta CDR3 regions used RNA as the template. First-round RT-PCR of the TCR CDR3 relied on the HTBI primer set. Using its own MiXCR run on the multiplex PCR reads, TCRdb lists one record per CDR3 protein. This table has fewer than 850,000 distinct CDR3 sequences, approximately 15% appearing once. Sequenced input: blood. These receptors were taken from a man aged 50 to 59 with Graves' hyperthyroidism.

This chain joins TRBV9 and TRBJ2-1; maybe TRBD2 (6 bases). V was cut by 4 bases and J by 8 bases, with 16 bases left in between. The CDR3 is made up of 14 amino acids. Germline V lookup: CDR1 SGDLS, CDR2 YYNGEE. CDR3 in DNA: TGTGCCAGCAGCAAGCGGGTAGTGGGGGATGAGCAGTTCTTC. It is translated as CASSKRVVGDEQFF.

The chain combines TRBV28 with TRBJ2-7; 9 positions match TRBD1. The CDR3 runs to 15 residues. Per germline, CDR1 MDHEN and CDR2 SYDVKM. V trimming: 4 bases; J trimming: 8 bases; junction bases outside the gene matches: 12. CDR3 amino acids: CASSSGSNRGPKQYF. The CDR3 DNA follows: TGTGCCAGCAGTTCCGGCTCCAACAGGGGGCCCAAGCAGTACTTC.

The CDR3 sequence is CATSRQTANEKLFF. The CDR3 bases are TGTGCCACCAGCAGACAGACAGCTAATGAAAAACTGTTTTTT. The chain joins TRBV15 to TRBJ1-4; possibly TRBD1 for D (5 bases). V lost 2 bases and J lost 3, with 7 bases in between. Germline V gene lookup returns CDR1 LNHNV and CDR2 YYDKDF (reference sequence). The CDR3 length is 14 residues.

This chain uses TRBV13 with TRBJ2-1; possibly TRBD1 or TRBD2 for D (5 bases each). There are 14 residues in the CDR3. V lost 5 bases and J lost 4, with 12 bases in between. CDR1 and CDR2 from the germline V gene are PRHDT and FYEKMQ (reference sequence). The CDR3: CASSPRGRYNEQFF. CDR3 DNA: TGTGCCAGCAGCCCCCGGGGCAGATACAATGAGCAGTTCTTC. The full variable domain, in which reference TRBV13 and TRBJ2-1 provide the parts outside the CDR3, is AAGVIQSPRHLIKEKRETATLKCYPIPRHDTVYWYQQGPGQDPQFLISFYEKMQSDKGSIPDRFSAQQFSDYHSELNMSSLELGDSALYFCASSPRGRYNEQFFGPGTRLTVL.

This clonotype was seen a handful of times. The chain couples TRBV6-1 to TRBJ1-3; no definite D call. CDR3 length: 16 residues. Trimming left V 6 bases short and J 2 bases short, with 17 bases between. Germline V gives CDR1 MNHNS, CDR2 SASEGT. The CDR3 region is CASSRGLGSAGNTIYF. CDR3 DNA sequence: TGTGCCAGCAGCCGAGGGTTAGGGAGCGCTGGAAACACCATATATTTT.

This clonotype occurred many times. The chain has TRBV24-1 and TRBJ2-7, with unresolved D. V was trimmed by 2 bases and J by 2 bases, leaving 0 bases between them. CDR3 length: 11 residues. Germline V gene sequence: CDR1 KGHDR, CDR2 SFDVKD. The CDR3: CATSDSYEQYF. The CDR3 nucleotides are TGTGCCACCAGTGATTCCTACGAGCAGTACTTC.

The chain uses TRBV5-1 and TRBJ2-7, with D uncertain. The CDR3 has 14 amino acids. Per germline, CDR1 SGHRS and CDR2 YFSETQ. Trimming left V 4 bases short and J 4 bases short, with 15 bases between. CDR3 nucleotides: TGCGCCAGCAGCATTCAGACTCCTTCTTACGAGCAGTACTTC. It codes for CASSIQTPSYEQYF.

This chain joins TRBV20-1 and TRBJ2-5; D is uncertain. The V end lost 0 bases, the J end lost 3 bases, and 14 bases lay between the germline ends. In germline, CDR1 is DFQATT, CDR2 SNEGSKA (reference sequence). The CDR3 consists of 15 residues. The CDR3 sequence: CSARDVGGTKETQYF. CDR3 sequence (DNA): TGCAGTGCTAGAGATGTAGGCGGAACCAAAGAGACCCAGTACTTC.

This clonotype was seen repeatedly, ten times or more. The chain links TRBV29-1 to TRBJ2-5; 8 nucleotides align to TRBD1. Trimming removed 7 bases from V and 1 base from J; junction bases left unmatched: 2. The CDR3 loop spans 12 amino acids. CDR1 and CDR2 from the germline V gene are SQVTM and ANQGSEA. The CDR3 region has the DNA TGCAGCGCCACAGGGGGCCAAGAGACCCAGTACTTC. Residues: CSATGGQETQYF.

This clonotype was found many times. This chain joins TRBV2 and TRBJ2-1; 7 positions match TRBD2. The J segment lost 4 bases and the V segment lost 2 bases, leaving 5 bases of the junction unmatched. In germline, CDR1 is SNHLY, CDR2 FYNNEI. The CDR3 consists of 15 residues. CDR3 sequence: CASSESLGLYNEQFF. The CDR3 nucleotides are TGTGCCAGCAGTGAAAGTTTGGGACTATACAATGAGCAGTTCTTC.

This sequence joins TRBV6-1 and TRBJ1-5, with D hard to call. In germline, CDR1 is MNHNS, CDR2 SASEGT. With 6 bases removed from V and 4 bases from J, the gap between germline ends came to 13 bases. The CDR3 contains 14 residues. The CDR3 loop reads CASRDRTINQPQHF. CDR3 DNA sequence: TGTGCCAGCAGGGACCGAACTATAAATCAGCCCCAGCATTTT.

This clonotype was observed at least ten times. This chain links TRBV30 with TRBJ2-3, with a possible D match to TRBD1 (7 bases). CDR1 and CDR2 from the germline V gene are GTSNPN and SVGIG (reference sequence). Between the trimmed V and J ends, which lost 5 bases and 3 bases, there was a span of 12 bases. CDR3 length: 13 residues. The CDR3 DNA reads as TGTGCCTGGTCCGCAGGGGGGACAGATACGCAGTATTTT. Translation gives CAWSAGGTDTQYF.

Of note for this clonotype: At one end, the junction sequence differs from germline, possibly due to a read error. The rearrangement uses TRBV9 and TRBJ2-3, with 12 bases lining up with TRBD2. The CDR3 totals 19 residues. The germline V gene encodes CDR1 SGDLS and CDR2 YYNGEE. CDR3: CASSVYGGLAGLSTDAQYF. CDR3 coding DNA: TGTGCCAGCAGCGTATATGGGGGACTAGCGGGCTTGAGCACAGATGCGCAGTATTTT.